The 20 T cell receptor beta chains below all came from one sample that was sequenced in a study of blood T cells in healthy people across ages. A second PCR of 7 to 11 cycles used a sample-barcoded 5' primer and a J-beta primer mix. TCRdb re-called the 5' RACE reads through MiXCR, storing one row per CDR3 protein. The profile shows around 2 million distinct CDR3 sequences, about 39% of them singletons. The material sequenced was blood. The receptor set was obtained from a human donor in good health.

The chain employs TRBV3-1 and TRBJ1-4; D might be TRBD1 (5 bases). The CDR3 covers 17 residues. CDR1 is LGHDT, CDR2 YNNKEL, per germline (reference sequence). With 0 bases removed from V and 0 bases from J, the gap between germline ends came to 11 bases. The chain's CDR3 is CASSQDRTSATNEKLFF. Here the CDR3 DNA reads TGTGCCAGCAGCCAAGATCGGACAAGTGCAACTAATGAAAAACTGTTTTTT.

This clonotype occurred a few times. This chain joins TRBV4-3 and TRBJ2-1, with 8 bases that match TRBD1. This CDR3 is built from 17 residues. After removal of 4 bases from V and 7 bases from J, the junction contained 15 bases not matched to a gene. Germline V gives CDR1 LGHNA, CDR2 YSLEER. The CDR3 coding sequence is TGCGCCAGCAGCCGCACTTCCGGAGCACAGGGGGGAAATGAGCAGTTCTTC. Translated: CASSRTSGAQGGNEQFF.

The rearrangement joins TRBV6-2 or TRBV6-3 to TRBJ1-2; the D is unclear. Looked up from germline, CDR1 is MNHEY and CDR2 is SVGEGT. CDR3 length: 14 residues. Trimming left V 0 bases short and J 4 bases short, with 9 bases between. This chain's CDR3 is CASSYSQRTYGYTF. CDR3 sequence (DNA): TGTGCCAGCAGTTACTCCCAGAGGACCTATGGCTACACCTTC.

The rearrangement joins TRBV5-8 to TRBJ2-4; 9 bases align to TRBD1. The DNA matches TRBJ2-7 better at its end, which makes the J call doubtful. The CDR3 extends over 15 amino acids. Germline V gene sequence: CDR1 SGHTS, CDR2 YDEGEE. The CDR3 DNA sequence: TGTGCCAGCAGCAAAGGGACAGGGTTTCCCTACGAGCAGTACTTC. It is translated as CASSKGTGFPYEQYF.

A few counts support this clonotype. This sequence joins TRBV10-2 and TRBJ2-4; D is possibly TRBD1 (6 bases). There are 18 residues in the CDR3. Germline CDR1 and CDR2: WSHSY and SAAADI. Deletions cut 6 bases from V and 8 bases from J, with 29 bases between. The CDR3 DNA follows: TGCGCCAGCAGCTCTACAGGGTCTGAAGTATTCGTGATGTACATTCAGTACTTC. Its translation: CASSSTGSEVFVMYIQYF.

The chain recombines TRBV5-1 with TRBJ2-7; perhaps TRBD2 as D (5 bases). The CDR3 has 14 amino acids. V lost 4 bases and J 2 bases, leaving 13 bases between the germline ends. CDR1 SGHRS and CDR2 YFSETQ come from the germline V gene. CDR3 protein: CASSAAGSPYEQYF. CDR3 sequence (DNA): TGCGCCAGCAGCGCTGCGGGTTCCCCCTACGAGCAGTACTTC.

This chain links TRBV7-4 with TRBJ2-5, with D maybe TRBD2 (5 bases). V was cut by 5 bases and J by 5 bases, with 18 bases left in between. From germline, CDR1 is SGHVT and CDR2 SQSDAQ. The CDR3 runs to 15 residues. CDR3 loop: CASSTRGAVQETQYF. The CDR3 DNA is TGTGCCAGCAGCACTCGGGGAGCAGTCCAGGAGACCCAGTACTTC.

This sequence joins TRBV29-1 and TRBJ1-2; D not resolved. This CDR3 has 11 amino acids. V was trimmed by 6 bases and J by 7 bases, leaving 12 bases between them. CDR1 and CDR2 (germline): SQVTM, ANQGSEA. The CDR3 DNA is TGCAGCGTCCAATACTTGATTGGCTACACCTTC. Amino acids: CSVQYLIGYTF. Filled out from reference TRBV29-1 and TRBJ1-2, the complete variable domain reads SAVISQKPSRDICQRGTSLTIQCQVDSQVTMMFWYRQQPGQSLTLIATANQGSEATYESGFVIDKFPISRPNLTFSTLTVSNMSPEDSSIYLCSVQYLIGYTFGSGTRLTVV.

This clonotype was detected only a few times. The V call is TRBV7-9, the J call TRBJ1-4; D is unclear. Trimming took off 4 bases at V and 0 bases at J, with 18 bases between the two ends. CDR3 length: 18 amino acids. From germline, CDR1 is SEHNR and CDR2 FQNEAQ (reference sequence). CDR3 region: CASSSPGVKPATNEKLFF. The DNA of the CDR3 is TGTGCCAGCAGCTCCCCGGGCGTCAAACCTGCAACTAATGAAAAACTGTTTTTT. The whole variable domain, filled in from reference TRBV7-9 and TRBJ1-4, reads DTGVSQNPRHKITKRGQNVTFRCDPISEHNRLYWYRQTLGQGPEFLTYFQNEAQLEKSRLLSDRFSAERPKGSFSTLEIQRTEQGDSAMYLCASSSPGVKPATNEKLFFGSGTQLSVL.

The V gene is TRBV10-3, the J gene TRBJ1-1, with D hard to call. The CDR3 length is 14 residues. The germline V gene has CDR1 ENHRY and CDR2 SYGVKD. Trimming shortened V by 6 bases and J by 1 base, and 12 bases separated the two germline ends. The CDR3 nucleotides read TGTGCCATCAGGGACCCGCAAGAGAACACTGAAGCTTTCTTT. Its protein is CAIRDPQENTEAFF.

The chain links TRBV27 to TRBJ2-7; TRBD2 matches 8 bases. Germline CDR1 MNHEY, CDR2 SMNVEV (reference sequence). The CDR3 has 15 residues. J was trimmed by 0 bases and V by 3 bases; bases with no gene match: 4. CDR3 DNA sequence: TGTGCCAGCAGTTTTTCGGGGGGGTTCTCCTACGAGCAGTACTTC. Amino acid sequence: CASSFSGGFSYEQYF.

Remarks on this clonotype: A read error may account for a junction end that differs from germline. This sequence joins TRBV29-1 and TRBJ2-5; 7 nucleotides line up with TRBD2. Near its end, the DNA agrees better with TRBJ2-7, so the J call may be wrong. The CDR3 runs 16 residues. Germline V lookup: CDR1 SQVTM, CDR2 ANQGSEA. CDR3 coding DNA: TGCGGCGTTGAAGACCGGGAGGCGGGAGTTACCCACGAGCAGTACTTC. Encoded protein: CGVEDREAGVTHEQYF.

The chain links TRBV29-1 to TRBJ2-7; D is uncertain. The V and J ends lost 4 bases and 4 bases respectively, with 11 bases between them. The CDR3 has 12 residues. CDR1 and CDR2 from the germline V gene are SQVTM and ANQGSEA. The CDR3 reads CSVGAGEYEQYF. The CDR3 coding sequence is TGCAGCGTTGGGGCAGGAGAGTACGAGCAGTACTTC.

The CDR3 DNA sequence: TGTGCCAGCAGCCTCCCAAGGAACTCACCCTACACCTTC. Residues: CASSLPRNSPYTF. J is TRBJ1-2 and V is TRBV4-2, with D hard to call. The CDR3 is 13 residues long. Germline CDR1 reads LGHNA; CDR2 reads YNFKEQ. The V end was cut by 4 bases, the J end by 10 bases, with 16 bases between.

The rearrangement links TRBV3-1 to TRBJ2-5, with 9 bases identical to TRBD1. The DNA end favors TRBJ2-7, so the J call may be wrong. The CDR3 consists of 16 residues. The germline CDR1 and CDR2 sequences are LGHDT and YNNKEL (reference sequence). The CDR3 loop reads CASSQDPWDRASEQYF. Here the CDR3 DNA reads TGTGCCAGCAGCCAAGATCCGTGGGACAGGGCTTCCGAGCAGTACTTC.

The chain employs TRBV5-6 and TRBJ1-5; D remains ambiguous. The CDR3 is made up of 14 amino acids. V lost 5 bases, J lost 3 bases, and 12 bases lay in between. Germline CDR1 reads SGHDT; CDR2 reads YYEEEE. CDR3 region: CASSYAGSNQPQHF. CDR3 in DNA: TGTGCCAGCAGTTATGCGGGGTCCAATCAGCCCCAGCATTTT.

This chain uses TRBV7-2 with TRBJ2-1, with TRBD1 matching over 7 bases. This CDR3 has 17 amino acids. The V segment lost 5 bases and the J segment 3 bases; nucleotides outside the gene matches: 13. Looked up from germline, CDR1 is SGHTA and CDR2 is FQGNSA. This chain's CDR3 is CASSNSRQGRGYNEQFF. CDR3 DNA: TGTGCCAGCAGCAATTCTCGACAGGGTAGGGGCTACAATGAGCAGTTCTTC.

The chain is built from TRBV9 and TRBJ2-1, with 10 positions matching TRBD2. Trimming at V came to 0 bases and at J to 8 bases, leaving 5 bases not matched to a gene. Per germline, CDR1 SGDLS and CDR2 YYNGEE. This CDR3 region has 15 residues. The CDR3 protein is CASSVGLAGADEQFF. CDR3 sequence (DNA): TGTGCCAGCAGCGTAGGTCTAGCGGGGGCGGATGAGCAGTTCTTC.

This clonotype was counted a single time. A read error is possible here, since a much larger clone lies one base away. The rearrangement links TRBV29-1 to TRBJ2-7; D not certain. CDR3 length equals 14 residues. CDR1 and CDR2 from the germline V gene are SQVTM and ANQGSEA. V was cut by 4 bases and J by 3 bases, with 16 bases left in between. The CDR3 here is CSVAGFRSVYEQYF. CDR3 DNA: TGCAGCGTTGCCGGGTTTCGCTCCGTCTACGAGCAGTACTTC.

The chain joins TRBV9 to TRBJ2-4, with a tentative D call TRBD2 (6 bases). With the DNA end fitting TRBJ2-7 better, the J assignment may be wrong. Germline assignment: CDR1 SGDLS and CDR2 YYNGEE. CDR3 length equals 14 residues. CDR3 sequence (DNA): TGTGCCAGCAGCGCTCAACCGGAGACTAGCGAGCAGTACTTC. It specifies CASSAQPETSEQYF.